Listed below are T cell receptor beta chains from one sample, sequenced in a study of a mutant IDH1 vaccine in newly diagnosed glioma. Clones were sequenced by immunoSEQ multiplex PCR, and TCRdb holds only the in-frame ones, with some missing. This repertoire shows some 68,000 clones, 79% found once; its top ten account for around 8.8%. Material: PBMCs, obtained from a glioma patient treated with radiotherapy, temozolomide or both. The receptors were gathered from a man aged 50 or older with glioma. The CDR3 runs from the conserved cysteine through the conserved F or W. Only some rows state a clone size, as once, few, many or a class for expanded clones.

V,size,CDR3
TRBV15,-,CATSRGDSGANVLTF
TRBV4-2,medium-sized,CASSQSNRMREQYF
TRBV27,-,CASSLTAGEQYF
TRBV7-2,once,CASSSGESTEAFF
TRBV5-1,few,CASSSVGNTEAFF
TRBV5-1,-,CASSLRQGAGTQYF
TRBV5-4,-,CASSSYGRLEQYF
TRBV7-5,-,CARSLTPLLPGQPQHF
TRBV29-1,-,CSALGGNTGELFF
TRBV5-1,-,CASTQTSGGPYEQYF
TRBV15,-,CATTPRGREKLFF
TRBV9,-,CASSVGAGGPSTDTQYF
TRBV2,-,CAGTQDMNTEAFF
TRBV5-4,-,CASSLGGTDTGELFF